Shown below are 17 T cell receptor beta chains from a single sample sequenced in a study of blood T cell repertoires in COVID-19. This table comes from immunoSEQ multiplex PCR, and its TCRdb copy is limited to in-frame clones, with some not included. In the table there are fewer than 150,000 clones, around 87% of which are singletons. The sequenced sample consisted of peripheral blood. These receptors all come from a woman between 70 and 85 years old with acute or convalescent COVID-19.

This clone turned up a few times. The rearrangement uses TRBV29-1 and TRBJ1-1, with D perhaps TRBD1 (6 bases). Trimming cost V 5 bases and J 0 bases, with 16 bases left between them. The CDR3 consists of 15 residues. Germline-derived CDR1 and CDR2 are SQVTM and ANQGSEA. CDR3 amino acids: CSVPVGTRVNTEAFF. The CDR3 bases are TGCAGCGTTCCAGTAGGGACAAGGGTGAACACTGAAGCTTTCTTT.

J is TRBJ2-7 and V is TRBV11-2; tentative D call: TRBD1 (5 bases). V was trimmed by 1 base and J by 1 base, leaving 14 bases between them. The germline V gene encodes CDR1 SGHAT and CDR2 FQNNGV. The CDR3 extends over 16 amino acids. The CDR3 DNA sequence: TGTGCCAGCAGCTTAGCCGGAGCAGGGATTTCCTACGAGCAGTACTTC. Residues: CASSLAGAGISYEQYF.

The chain couples TRBV19 to TRBJ1-5; possibly TRBD1 for D (5 bases). Germline lookup yields CDR1 LNHDA and CDR2 SQIVND (reference sequence). V lost 4 bases and J 7 bases, leaving 20 bases between the germline ends. The CDR3 loop spans 16 amino acids. The CDR3 nucleotides are TGTGCCAGTAGTACCAGATCGCTCCCCGGGGGGCAGCCCCAGCATTTT. Translating gives CASSTRSLPGGQPQHF.

The chain couples TRBV28 to TRBJ2-3; 12 bases agree with TRBD1. The germline gives CDR1 MDHEN, CDR2 SYDVKM. Losses at the gene ends were 6 bases for V and 2 bases for J; bases not matched to a gene: 9. The CDR3 is made up of 17 amino acids. The DNA of the CDR3 is TGTGCCAGCAGGCCCGGGACAGGGGGCCCATCCACAGATACGCAGTATTTT. As protein: CASRPGTGGPSTDTQYF.

The CDR3: CASSPPGQTSTDTQYF. The CDR3 DNA follows: TGTGCCAGCAGCCCCCCAGGGCAGACTAGCACAGATACGCAGTATTTT. The chain couples TRBV5-4 to TRBJ2-3, with a weak D call TRBD1 (5 bases). Looked up from germline, CDR1 is SGHNT and CDR2 is YYREEE (reference sequence). CDR3 size: 16 residues. Between the trimmed V and J ends, which lost 4 bases and 0 bases, there was a span of 15 bases.

For this clone: Relative to the germline gene, one junction end is altered; a read error may explain this. The V and J genes are TRBV7-9 and TRBJ1-3; D may be TRBD1 (5 bases). The germline gives CDR1 SEHNR, CDR2 FQNEAQ (reference sequence). The CDR3 runs 11 residues. CDR3 loop: CASSLEEGTRF. CDR3 in DNA: TGTGCCAGCAGCTTAGAGGAGGGGACCCGGTTT.

V and J are TRBV5-1 and TRBJ1-3; no clear D. CDR3 length equals 14 residues. Germline V lookup: CDR1 SGHRS, CDR2 YFSETQ. V was cut by 0 bases and J by 4 bases, with 8 bases left in between. The CDR3 nucleotides read TGCGCCAGCAGCTTGGCCCCGGGAGGAAACACCATATATTTT. Protein: CASSLAPGGNTIYF.

The chain employs TRBV12-3 or TRBV12-4 and TRBJ1-5; D possibly corresponds to TRBD1 (6 bases). CDR3 length equals 13 residues. Trimming cost V 4 bases and J 5 bases, with 9 bases left between them. CDR3 coding DNA: TGTGCCAGCAGTTGGGGGCAGGATCAGCCCCAGCATTTT. The encoded protein is CASSWGQDQPQHF.

This chain uses TRBV7-9 with TRBJ2-5; 9 positions match TRBD2. Per the germline V gene, CDR1 is SEHNR and CDR2 is FQNEAQ (reference sequence). The CDR3 length is 16 residues. J was trimmed by 1 base and V by 3 bases; bases with no gene match: 6. As DNA, the CDR3 is TGTGCCAGCAGCTTCGGGGGAGCGGGGGGCCAAGAGACCCAGTACTTC. This sequence encodes CASSFGGAGGQETQYF.

The CDR3 sequence: CASSLNGQGETEAFF. CDR3 in DNA: TGCGCCAGCAGCTTAAACGGACAGGGAGAAACTGAAGCTTTCTTT. The chain recombines TRBV5-1 with TRBJ1-1; 8 nucleotides line up with TRBD1. V lost 2 bases and J lost 5; bases outside the gene matches: 8. CDR1 and CDR2 (germline): SGHRS, YFSETQ. The CDR3 spans 15 residues.

The rearrangement joins TRBV2 to TRBJ1-2; TRBD1 matches 7 bases. Germline V CDR1 and CDR2: SNHLY, FYNNEI. V was clipped by 0 bases and J by 5 bases; unmatched bases: 3. This CDR3 comprises 14 residues. For the CDR3, the DNA is TGTGCCAGCAGTGAAGCGGGACAGCCGTATGGCTACACCTTC. This gives the protein CASSEAGQPYGYTF.

The genes are TRBV30 and TRBJ2-2; 8 bases are a match to TRBD1. Unmatched junction bases numbered 3, after V lost 6 bases and J lost 0 bases. The V gene's germline CDR1 is GTSNPN and CDR2 SVGIG (reference sequence). The CDR3 consists of 14 residues. CDR3 protein: CACRGQSNTGELFF. In DNA, the CDR3 is TGTGCCTGCAGGGGGCAGTCGAACACCGGGGAGCTGTTTTTT.

This clone was seen a single time. The chain has TRBV11-2 and TRBJ1-2; D is undetermined. Trimming removed 0 bases from V and 4 bases from J, with 15 bases in between. This CDR3 has 16 amino acids. Germline V gene sequence: CDR1 SGHAT, CDR2 FQNNGV. CDR3 loop: CASSLDRRGHLYGYTF. CDR3 bases: TGTGCCAGCAGCTTAGATCGCCGGGGTCACCTCTATGGCTACACCTTC.

The chain joins TRBV7-9 to TRBJ1-2; D uncertain. With 5 bases removed from V and 4 bases from J, the gap between germline ends came to 20 bases. Germline CDR1 is SEHNR and CDR2 is FQNEAQ (reference sequence). The CDR3 covers 16 residues. The chain's CDR3 is CASSKTRAAEAYGYTF. CDR3 nucleotides: TGTGCCAGCAGCAAAACGAGGGCCGCCGAGGCCTATGGCTACACCTTC.

The chain carries TRBV6-5 and TRBJ1-3; D might be TRBD1 (5 bases). Germline V lookup: CDR1 MNHEY, CDR2 SVGAGI. The germline V and J ends were trimmed by 6 bases and 0 bases, with 12 bases remaining between them. The CDR3 spans 15 residues. The CDR3 loop is CASSPGLLSGNTIYF. The CDR3 DNA is TGTGCCAGCAGCCCGGGACTGCTCTCTGGAAACACCATATATTTT.

This clone was picked up one time. CDR3 sequence (DNA): TGTGCCAGCAGTCCTACAGGGGCCTTAAGGGGGACTGAAGCTTTCTTT. It is translated as CASSPTGALRGTEAFF. V usage is TRBV28 and J usage is TRBJ1-1; TRBD1 agrees at 7 bases. V trimming: 5 bases; J trimming: 5 bases; junction bases outside the gene matches: 14. The CDR3 runs to 16 residues. Germline-derived CDR1 and CDR2 are MDHEN and SYDVKM.

The rearrangement joins TRBV4-1 to TRBJ2-1; possibly TRBD1 for D (6 bases). Germline V gene lookup returns CDR1 MGHRA and CDR2 YSYEKL. The V and J ends lost 3 bases and 7 bases respectively, with 10 bases between them. CDR3 length: 13 amino acids. Written as DNA, the CDR3 is TGCGCCAGCAGCCACTTCAGGGGAAATGAGCAGTTCTTC. This codes for CASSHFRGNEQFF.